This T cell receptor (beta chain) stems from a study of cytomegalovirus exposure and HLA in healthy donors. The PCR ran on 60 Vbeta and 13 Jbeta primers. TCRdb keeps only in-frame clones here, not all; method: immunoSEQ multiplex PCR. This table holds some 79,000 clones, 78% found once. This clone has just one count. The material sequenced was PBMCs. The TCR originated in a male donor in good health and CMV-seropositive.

CDR3 sequence: CASSRTSGYLDEQYF. The CDR3 DNA follows: TGTGCCAGCAGTCGCACTAGCGGTTACCTCGACGAGCAGTACTTC. V is TRBV6-1 and J is TRBJ2-7; 8 bases fit TRBD2. V dropped 5 bases and J dropped 5; count of bases not matched to a gene: 11. Per the germline V gene, CDR1 is MNHNS and CDR2 is SASEGT. This CDR3 is built from 15 residues.